This section outlines one T cell receptor beta chain sequence together with its context. This clonotype was picked up a small number of times. Its antigen is not yet known. Per-base qualities were not stored, and no clone one base away is much larger. The sequencer was an Illumina HiSeq 2500. TCR beta libraries were prepared by quantitative 5'-RACE with molecular barcodes. In the original analysis: A new computational method based on a probabilistic model of VDJ rearrangement was used to identify disease-linked TCR variants. Using fastp trimming at Q25 and MiXCR clonotype assembly, TCRdb reanalyzed the public sequencing data and kept in-frame beta chains. CDR3 protein duplicates are merged, each entry listing the most common genes and DNA. These V and J calls originate from TCRdb's pipeline instead of the authors' own analysis. The sample table holds 670,000 or so distinct CDR3 sequences, of which under 20% were seen once. Around 19% of the sample comes from the top ten.

Spanning cysteine to phenylalanine, the CDR3 consists of 16 amino acids. Only CDR3 DNA is held: 48 bases, read in frame from base 1. The entry originates in a study of CD8 T cells in ankylosing spondylitis (dated by TCRdb to about 2017). Looking at the study overall: The study set out to find disease-linked TCR variants by profiling T cell receptor beta repertoires in ankylosing spondylitis patients and healthy donors. Peripheral blood was sampled, and synovial fluid was additionally collected from ankylosing spondylitis patients. The whole study cohort included some 100 healthy donors and around 25 ankylosing spondylitis patients. Paper-wide results and their limitations: The disease-linked clones showed a CD8+ phenotype and occurred at relatively low frequencies in peripheral blood. Significant enrichment of the disease-linked clones was reported in matched synovial fluid samples from ankylosing spondylitis patients. Some motif variants were previously reported in synovial fluid and blood of reactive arthritis patients, suggesting common disease-initiation mechanisms. A TCR beta motif of about 8 highly homologous amino acid variants appeared characteristic of blood from ankylosing spondylitis patients.

Material for sequencing was blood, either unsorted or a sorted T cell fraction (not recorded which). The sequence came from a male donor with ankylosing spondylitis. The sequence is built from TRBV21-1 and TRBJ1-1. TRBV21-1 counts as a pseudogene. The CDR3 has the sequence CASSKDAEPSNTEAFF. The base sequence is TGTGCCAGCAGCAAAGACGCCGAACCATCGAACACTGAAGCTTTCTTT.